Presented here are 20 T cell receptor beta chains from one specimen sequenced in a study of CD8+CD57+ T cells in acquired aplastic anemia. The template used for profiling TCR beta VDJ and CDR3 was genomic DNA. One entry per CDR3 protein, called by TCRdb with MiXCR from the reads. The data contain fewer than 200,000 distinct CDR3 sequences, roughly 63% of them seen just once; the ten biggest clones take up roughly 44%. The sample comprised sorted CD4+, CD8+, or CD8+CD57+ T cells (not recorded which) from PBMCs. All receptors come from a human donor in good health.

Comments on this clonotype: Being one base from a much bigger clone, this may be a read error. The V gene is TRBV3-1, the J gene TRBJ2-7; D possibly matches TRBD1 or TRBD2 (5 bases each). CDR1 is LGHDT and CDR2 is YNNKEL in the germline V gene (reference sequence). This CDR3 contains 16 residues. The ends were cut back, 5 bases at V and 4 bases at J, with 21 bases in the middle. The CDR3 nucleotides read TGTGCCAGCAGCTTAGGGACGTCGGCCAACATGTACGAGCAGTACTTC. Protein sequence: CASSLGTSANMYEQYF.

V and J are TRBV5-5 and TRBJ1-1; D not certain. The CDR3 is 15 residues long. The V and J ends lost 4 bases and 9 bases respectively, with 22 bases between them. Germline lookup yields CDR1 SGHKS and CDR2 YYEKEE (reference sequence). CDR3 DNA: TGTGCCAGCAGCCAAGTAGGAGTAGAGGAGAGTCAAGCTTTCTTT. It yields the protein CASSQVGVEESQAFF.

As to this clonotype: One junction end disagrees with the germline gene, perhaps due to a read error. CDR3 region: CAISDSERTEGDTQYF. In DNA, the CDR3 is TGTGCCATCAGTGACTCGGAGAGGACCGAAGGAGATACGCAGTATTTT. The V and J genes are TRBV6-1 and TRBJ2-3; D remains unclear. There are 16 residues in the CDR3. The germline gives CDR1 MNHNS, CDR2 SASEGT.

This clonotype was picked up one time. The chain carries TRBV9 and TRBJ2-3; 8 bases agree with TRBD2. The CDR3 runs 16 residues. Germline V gene lookup returns CDR1 SGDLS and CDR2 YYNGEE. The V gene end was trimmed by 3 bases and the J gene end by 0 bases; junction bases not matched to a gene: 6. The CDR3 loop is CASSGLAGLSTDTQYF. CDR3 DNA sequence: TGTGCCAGCAGCGGATTAGCGGGACTTAGCACAGATACGCAGTATTTT.

The J gene is TRBJ1-6, the V gene TRBV20-1; D is ambiguous. The V gene lost 4 bases and the J gene lost 0 bases, with 13 bases spanning the gap. There are 16 residues in the CDR3. Germline V gene sequence: CDR1 DFQATT, CDR2 SNEGSKA (reference sequence). The CDR3 sequence: CSATPGSSSYNSPLHF. CDR3 bases: TGCAGTGCTACCCCGGGGTCTAGCTCCTATAATTCACCCCTCCACTTT.

The chain combines TRBV9 with TRBJ1-1; possible D gene TRBD1, 5 bases. Germline CDR1 is SGDLS and CDR2 is YYNGEE. Trimming left V 1 base short and J 0 bases short, with 10 bases between. The CDR3 is 15 amino acids. CDR3 in amino acids: CASSVQGFMNTEAFF. Here the CDR3 DNA reads TGTGCCAGCAGCGTACAGGGCTTCATGAACACTGAAGCTTTCTTT.

In this sample, this clonotype turned up many times. This sequence joins TRBV7-9 and TRBJ2-5; TRBD2 aligns across 11 bases. There are 15 residues in the CDR3. Per germline, CDR1 SEHNR and CDR2 FQNEAQ (reference sequence). The trim removed 5 bases at V and 2 bases at J, leaving 4 bases unmatched. Written as DNA, the CDR3 is TGTGCCAGCAGCGAGGGGACTAGCGGACAAGAGACCCAGTACTTC. This codes for CASSEGTSGQETQYF. The complete variable domain, with remaining parts taken from reference TRBV7-9 and TRBJ2-5, reads DTGVSQNPRHKITKRGQNVTFRCDPISEHNRLYWYRQTLGQGPEFLTYFQNEAQLEKSRLLSDRFSAERPKGSFSTLEIQRTEQGDSAMYLCASSEGTSGQETQYFGPGTRLLVL.

This clonotype was detected a few times. J is TRBJ1-1 and V is TRBV19; D is unresolved. This CDR3 is built from 11 residues. Trimming left V 7 bases short and J 1 base short, with 4 bases between. Germline-derived CDR1 and CDR2 are LNHDA and SQIVND (reference sequence). The CDR3 spells CASTGNTEAFF. As DNA, the CDR3 is TGTGCCAGTACGGGGAACACTGAAGCTTTCTTT.

This clonotype was recorded at least ten times. This chain uses TRBV6-1 with TRBJ2-7, with D possibly TRBD2 on 6 matching bases. The germline V and J ends were trimmed by 5 bases and 5 bases, with 22 bases remaining between them. Germline assignment: CDR1 MNHNS and CDR2 SASEGT. The CDR3 spans 16 residues. Here the CDR3 DNA reads TGTGCCAGCAGTACACTACCGGGACCTAGCGTCCACGAGCAGTACTTC. It codes for CASSTLPGPSVHEQYF.

The V gene is TRBV9, the J gene TRBJ1-3, with no clear D. Trimming pared 2 bases from V and 0 bases from J, leaving 6 bases between. Germline V gives CDR1 SGDLS, CDR2 YYNGEE. This CDR3 is built from 14 residues. The CDR3 sequence: CASSVWGSGNTIYF. CDR3 DNA sequence: TGTGCCAGCAGCGTTTGGGGCTCTGGAAACACCATATATTTT.

This clonotype was counted ten times or more. The genes are TRBV5-1 and TRBJ1-1, with 8 positions matching TRBD1. The CDR3 totals 17 residues. Germline V gene sequence: CDR1 SGHRS, CDR2 YFSETQ. Trimming at V came to 0 bases and at J to 0 bases, leaving 7 bases not matched to a gene. CDR3 residues: CASSLGDRGRMNTEAFF. The CDR3 DNA reads as TGCGCCAGCAGCTTGGGCGACAGGGGCCGCATGAACACTGAAGCTTTCTTT.

The rearrangement uses TRBV7-2 and TRBJ2-7; tentatively, D is TRBD2 (5 bases). Germline V gene lookup returns CDR1 SGHTA and CDR2 FQGNSA. The CDR3 sequence is 14 residues long. Deletions cut 8 bases from V and 3 bases from J, with 17 bases between. The CDR3 protein is CASRPNRGGYEQYF. CDR3 bases: TGTGCCAGCCGTCCGAACCGGGGTGGCTACGAGCAGTACTTC.

The chain employs TRBV12-3 or TRBV12-4 and TRBJ2-1; D is uncertain. The CDR3 is made up of 14 amino acids. The V end was cut by 0 bases, the J end by 10 bases, with 13 bases between. The chain's CDR3 is CASSLAPGGVEQFF. As DNA, the CDR3 is TGTGCCAGCAGTTTAGCCCCAGGTGGTGTCGAGCAGTTCTTC.

This clonotype was counted ten times or more. The chain joins TRBV7-4 to TRBJ1-5, with no clear D. The CDR3 sequence is 14 residues long. CDR1 and CDR2 (germline): SGHVT, SQSDAQ. V shed 4 bases and J shed 2 bases, with 9 bases lying between them. In DNA form, the CDR3 reads TGTGCCAGCAGCTGGTTAAAGGGCAATCAGCCCCAGCATTTT. Its protein is CASSWLKGNQPQHF. The full variable domain, in which reference TRBV7-4 and TRBJ1-5 provide the parts outside the CDR3, is GAGVSQSPRYKVAKRGRDVALRCDSISGHVTLYWYRQTLGQGSEVLTYSQSDAQRDKSGRPSGRFSAERPERSVSTLKIQRTEQGDSAVYLCASSWLKGNQPQHFGDGTRLSIL.

The chain uses TRBV9 and TRBJ2-3; D gene ambiguous. This CDR3 is 15 amino acids long. Germline V gives CDR1 SGDLS, CDR2 YYNGEE. V was pared by 2 bases and J by 2 bases, with 12 bases between. The CDR3 protein is CASSVLVGHTDTQYF. The CDR3 nucleotides are TGTGCCAGCAGCGTGCTAGTTGGGCACACAGATACGCAGTATTTT.

For this clonotype: This may stem from a read error, because a much larger clone lies one nucleotide away. The chain couples TRBV6-1 to TRBJ2-7; D gene ambiguous. Germline V gene sequence: CDR1 MNHNS, CDR2 SASEGT. This CDR3 spans 15 amino acids. The CDR3 DNA sequence: TGTGCCAGCAGTGAAGGTCCCGGGTACCCCTACGATCAGTACTTC. Its protein is CASSEGPGYPYDQYF.

This sequence joins TRBV12-3 or TRBV12-4 and TRBJ2-5; 7 bases are a match to TRBD1. This CDR3 is built from 13 residues. Trimming at V came to 8 bases and at J to 5 bases, leaving 8 bases not matched to a gene. CDR3 in amino acids: CASGLGQFETQYF. CDR3 DNA sequence: TGTGCCAGCGGCTTGGGACAGTTCGAGACCCAGTACTTC.

The rearrangement joins TRBV7-3 to TRBJ2-1; D gene uncertain. Trimming pared 2 bases from V and 6 bases from J, leaving 5 bases between. Germline CDR1 SGHTA, CDR2 FQGTGA. CDR3 length equals 12 residues. In DNA, the CDR3 is TGTGCCAGCAGCTTAGGCGCCAATGAGCAGTTCTTC. This gives the protein CASSLGANEQFF.

This clonotype turned up a few times. The chain joins TRBV3-1 to TRBJ2-1; 7 bases are a match to TRBD2. Trimming cost V 5 bases and J 7 bases; bases outside gene matches: 11. Per germline, CDR1 LGHDT and CDR2 YNNKEL (reference sequence). This CDR3 is built from 15 residues. The CDR3 nucleotides read TGTGCCAGCAGCAAACAACTAGCGAGGGGTAATGAGCAGTTCTTC. It is translated as CASSKQLARGNEQFF.

This clonotype came up many times. This chain links TRBV2 with TRBJ2-5; 7 bases align to TRBD2. This CDR3 has 14 residues. Trimming cost V 3 bases and J 3 bases; bases outside gene matches: 4. CDR1 and CDR2 (germline): SNHLY, FYNNEI. Written as DNA, the CDR3 is TGTGCCAGCAGTGATGGGCTAGCGGAAGAGACCCAGTACTTC. Protein: CASSDGLAEETQYF. Full variable domain (outside the CDR3, taken from reference TRBV2 and TRBJ2-5): EPEVTQTPSHQVTQMGQEVILRCVPISNHLYFYWYRQILGQKVEFLVSFYNNEISEKSEIFDDQFSVERPDGSNFTLKIRSTKLEDSAMYFCASSDGLAEETQYFGPGTRLLVL.